One and the same sample provided the 8 T cell receptor beta chains below, sequenced in a study of T cells after yellow fever vaccination. Each CDR3 protein gets one entry after TCRdb re-called the 5' RACE reads with MiXCR. This repertoire shows more than 80,000 distinct CDR3 sequences, 5.8% found once; its top ten account for approximately 39%. The specimen comprised CD8+ T cells sorted from PBMCs, sampled 10 days after the yellow fever booster vaccination. These receptor sequences come from a man aged 18 to 35 who received the YFV17D yellow fever vaccine.

This clonotype has ten or more counts. This chain connects TRBV5-1 to TRBJ2-7; 7 bases are shared with TRBD1. CDR1 and CDR2 from the germline V gene are SGHRS and YFSETQ. V dropped 7 bases and J dropped 0; count of bases not matched to a gene: 13. This CDR3 is 16 amino acids long. CDR3 in amino acids: CASAQSTGTVSYEQYF. DNA for the CDR3: TGCGCCAGCGCACAATCAACCGGGACAGTCTCCTACGAGCAGTACTTC. Full variable domain (outside the CDR3, taken from reference TRBV5-1 and TRBJ2-7): KAGVTQTPRYLIKTRGQQVTLSCSPISGHRSVSWYQQTPGQGLQFLFEYFSETQRNKGNFPGRFSGRQFSNSRSEMNVSTLELGDSALYLCASAQSTGTVSYEQYFGPGTRLTVT.

In this sample, this clonotype turned up a few times. This chain uses TRBV7-2 with TRBJ2-2; TRBD1 or TRBD2 may be the D gene (6 bases each). Trimming removed 1 base at V and 4 bases at J, with 13 bases between. This CDR3 has 16 amino acids. Germline loops: CDR1 SGHTA, CDR2 FQGNSA. CDR3 residues: CASSLGSGGPTGELFF. The CDR3 DNA sequence: TGTGCCAGCAGCTTAGGGTCTGGGGGGCCCACCGGGGAGCTGTTTTTT.

The chain combines TRBV4-1 with TRBJ1-1; D remains unclear. This CDR3 is 14 amino acids long. CDR1 is MGHRA, CDR2 YSYEKL, per germline. Trimming removed 0 bases at V and 1 base at J, with 6 bases between. The CDR3 sequence is CASSQDWENTEAFF. The CDR3 DNA is TGCGCCAGCAGCCAAGATTGGGAGAACACTGAAGCTTTCTTT.

V is TRBV27 and J is TRBJ1-1; possible D gene TRBD1, 6 bases. The germline V gene has CDR1 MNHEY and CDR2 SMNVEV (reference sequence). V was shortened by 3 bases and J by 5 bases, with 10 bases between the two germline ends. This CDR3 comprises 13 residues. The DNA of the CDR3 is TGTGCCAGCAGTTTGTTAGGGGGGACTGAAGCTTTCTTT. Translation gives CASSLLGGTEAFF.

V gene TRBV7-9 combines with J gene TRBJ2-7; the match to TRBD2 covers 12 bases. The V gene end was trimmed by 5 bases and the J gene end by 1 base; junction bases not matched to a gene: 9. The germline gives CDR1 SEHNR, CDR2 FQNEAQ (reference sequence). The CDR3 has 17 residues. This CDR3 is CASSQRLAGALSYEQYF. The CDR3 DNA sequence: TGTGCCAGCAGCCAGAGACTAGCGGGGGCCCTATCCTACGAGCAGTACTTC.

The chain couples TRBV4-1 to TRBJ1-2; the D is unclear. Per germline, CDR1 MGHRA and CDR2 YSYEKL. The CDR3 is 14 amino acids. V was trimmed by 3 bases and J by 8 bases, leaving 16 bases between them. This CDR3 is CASSQKGAGGGYTF. As DNA, the CDR3 is TGCGCCAGCAGCCAGAAGGGAGCAGGAGGAGGCTACACCTTC.

This clonotype has a handful of counts. The rearrangement links TRBV9 to TRBJ2-1; the D is unclear. The CDR3 consists of 11 residues. Trimming pared 3 bases from V and 5 bases from J, leaving 3 bases between. Germline-derived CDR1 and CDR2 are SGDLS and YYNGEE. The CDR3 sequence is CASSANNEQFF. CDR3 DNA sequence: TGTGCCAGCAGCGCGAACAATGAGCAGTTCTTC.

This clonotype was counted only a few times. The CDR3 coding sequence is TGCGCCAGCAGCCCACCGGGACAGGGGTGGAATGGCTACACCTTC. Protein sequence: CASSPPGQGWNGYTF. The chain joins TRBV5-1 to TRBJ1-2; TRBD1 aligns across 10 bases. Germline CDR1 reads SGHRS; CDR2 reads YFSETQ. The CDR3 runs to 15 residues. With V trimmed by 4 bases and J by 6 bases, 9 bases remained unmatched.